Given below is one T cell receptor beta chain in context. Its specific antigen is unknown. Per-nucleotide qualities are absent, and no much larger clonotype sits a single base away. The CDR3 contains 15 residues, cysteine and phenylalanine counted. Here the CDR3 DNA is all that survives: 45 bases in frame from base 1. The junction carries 6 bases between V and J, which are trimmed by 0 bases and 0 bases respectively. Looking up the germline V gene (reference sequence) yields CDR1 GTSNPN and CDR2 SVGIG. Receptor amplification or capture employed 5' RACE. Sequencing instrument: NextSeq 500. Unique molecular identifiers were attached to individual cDNA molecules in the TCR library protocol so that sequencing error and PCR bias could be corrected. Both TCR alpha and beta chains were sequenced, and tight co-correlation was observed between alpha and beta sequence abundances in each sample. Per the source publication's procedure: V gene, J gene and CDR3 annotation of TCR sequences was performed with Decombinator V4. Expanded TCRs were defined as changing significantly between any two time points under a Poisson model with p below 0.0001. TCR abundances were normalised to the total number of TCRs sequenced per sample and expressed as counts per million. MAIT TCRs were defined by TRAV1-2 paired with TRAJ12, TRAJ20 or TRAJ33, and iNKT TCRs by TRAV10 paired with TRAJ18. VDJdb, accessed on 1 November 2021, was searched for TCRs annotated for CMV, EBV and SARS-CoV-2, and TCRs annotated for more than one antigen were excluded. The public reads were reanalyzed by TCRdb: fastp trimming at Q25, MiXCR alignment, in-frame beta chains only. Every entry covers one CDR3 protein and lists the most common genes and DNA from its rows. The V and J calls reflect TCRdb's pipeline rather than the authors' work. The sample data list around 60,000 distinct CDR3 sequences, and around 10% of these were observed just once. The ten largest clones capture nearly 3% of the sample.

The sample comes from a study of early T cells in non-severe SARS-CoV-2 infection (dated by TCRdb to about 2021). Regarding the complete study: TCR sequencing used bulk RNA from unsorted whole blood, so alpha and beta chains could not be paired. Summary of the overall study and its limitations: VDJdb matching was skewed toward anti-spike CD8 responses, so virus-specific expansions were likely underestimated and private and CD4 specificities were missed.

This was a case-control study nested in a cohort of healthcare workers in London, UK, who had nasopharyngeal swab PCR tests and blood samples taken every week. Between 23 and 31 March 2020, the week of the UK lockdown, healthcare workers were enrolled and then followed up weekly for as long as 16 weeks. The V and J genes are TRBV30 and TRBJ2-6; a confident D gene designation cannot be given. The clonotype was recovered from an adult who was a healthcare worker with PCR-confirmed SARS-CoV-2 infection or an uninfected control (not recorded which). Sequenced material: whole blood, taken at baseline. The CDR3 reads CAWSVLGSGANVLTF. In nucleotide form, the sequence is TGTGCCTGGAGTGTACTGGGCTCTGGGGCCAACGTCCTGACTTTC.